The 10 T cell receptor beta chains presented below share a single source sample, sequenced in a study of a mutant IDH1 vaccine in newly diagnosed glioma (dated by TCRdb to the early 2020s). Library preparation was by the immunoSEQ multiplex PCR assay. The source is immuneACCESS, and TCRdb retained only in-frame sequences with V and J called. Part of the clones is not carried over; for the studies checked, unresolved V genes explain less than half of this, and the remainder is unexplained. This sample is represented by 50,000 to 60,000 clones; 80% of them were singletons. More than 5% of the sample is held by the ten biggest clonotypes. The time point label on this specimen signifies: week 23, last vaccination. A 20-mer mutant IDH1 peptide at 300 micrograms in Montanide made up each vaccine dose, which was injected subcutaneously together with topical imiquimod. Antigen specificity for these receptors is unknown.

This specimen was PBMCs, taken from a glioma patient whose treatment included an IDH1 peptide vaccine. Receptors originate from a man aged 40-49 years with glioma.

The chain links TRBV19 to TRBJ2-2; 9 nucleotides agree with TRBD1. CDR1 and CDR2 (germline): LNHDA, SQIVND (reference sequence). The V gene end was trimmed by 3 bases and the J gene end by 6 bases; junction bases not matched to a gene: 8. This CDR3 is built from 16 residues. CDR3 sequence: CASSMGDRDFPGELFF. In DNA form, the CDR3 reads TGTGCCAGTAGTATGGGGGACAGGGATTTTCCCGGGGAGCTGTTTTTT.

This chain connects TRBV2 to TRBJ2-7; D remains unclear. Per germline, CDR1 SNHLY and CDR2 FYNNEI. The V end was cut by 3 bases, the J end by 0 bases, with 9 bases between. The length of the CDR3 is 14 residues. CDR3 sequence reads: CASSDRSNSYEQYF. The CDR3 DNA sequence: TGTGCCAGCAGTGACAGGTCGAACTCCTACGAGCAGTACTTC. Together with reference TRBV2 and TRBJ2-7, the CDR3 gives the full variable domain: EPEVTQTPSHQVTQMGQEVILRCVPISNHLYFYWYRQILGQKVEFLVSFYNNEISEKSEIFDDQFSVERPDGSNFTLKIRSTKLEDSAMYFCASSDRSNSYEQYFGPGTRLTVT.

Here the CDR3 DNA reads TGTGCCAGCAGCTTGGACAGGGGGCGCAACACTGAAGCTTTCTTT. The encoded protein is CASSLDRGRNTEAFF. This chain links TRBV13 with TRBJ1-1; 11 bases are shared with TRBD1. The ends lost 3 bases at V and 2 bases at J; junction bases unmatched: 2. This CDR3 comprises 15 residues. Germline-derived CDR1 and CDR2 are PRHDT and FYEKMQ (reference sequence).

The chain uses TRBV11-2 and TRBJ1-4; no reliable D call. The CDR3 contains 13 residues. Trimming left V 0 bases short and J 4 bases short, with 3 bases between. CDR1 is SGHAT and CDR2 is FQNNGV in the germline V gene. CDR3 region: CASSLDRNEKLFF. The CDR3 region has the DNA TGTGCCAGCAGCTTAGATCGTAATGAAAAACTGTTTTTT.

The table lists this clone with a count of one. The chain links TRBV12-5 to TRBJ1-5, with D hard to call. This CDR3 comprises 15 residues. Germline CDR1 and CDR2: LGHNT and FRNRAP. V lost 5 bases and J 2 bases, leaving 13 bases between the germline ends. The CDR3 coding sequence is TGTGCTAGTGGTCTATGGGGTGCCGGCAATCAGCCCCAGCATTTT. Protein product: CASGLWGAGNQPQHF.

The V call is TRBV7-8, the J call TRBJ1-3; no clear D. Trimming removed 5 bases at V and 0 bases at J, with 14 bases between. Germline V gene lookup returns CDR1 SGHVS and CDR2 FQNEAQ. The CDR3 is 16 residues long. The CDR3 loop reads CASSPVRTTSGNTIYF. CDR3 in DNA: TGTGCCAGCAGCCCCGTTCGAACCACCTCTGGAAACACCATATATTTT.

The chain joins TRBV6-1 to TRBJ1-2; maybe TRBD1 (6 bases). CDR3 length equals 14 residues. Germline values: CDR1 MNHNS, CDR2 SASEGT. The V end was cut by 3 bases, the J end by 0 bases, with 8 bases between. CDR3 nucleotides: TGTGCCAGCAGTGAGGGGGGCACTAACTATGGCTACACCTTC. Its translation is CASSEGGTNYGYTF.

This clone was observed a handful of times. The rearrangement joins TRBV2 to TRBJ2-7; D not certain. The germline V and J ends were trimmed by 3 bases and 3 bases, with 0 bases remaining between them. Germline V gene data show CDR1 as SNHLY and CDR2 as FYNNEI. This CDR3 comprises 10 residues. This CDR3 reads CASSDYEQYF. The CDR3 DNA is TGTGCCAGCAGTGACTACGAGCAGTACTTC. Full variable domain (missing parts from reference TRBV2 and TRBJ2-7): EPEVTQTPSHQVTQMGQEVILRCVPISNHLYFYWYRQILGQKVEFLVSFYNNEISEKSEIFDDQFSVERPDGSNFTLKIRSTKLEDSAMYFCASSDYEQYFGPGTRLTVT.

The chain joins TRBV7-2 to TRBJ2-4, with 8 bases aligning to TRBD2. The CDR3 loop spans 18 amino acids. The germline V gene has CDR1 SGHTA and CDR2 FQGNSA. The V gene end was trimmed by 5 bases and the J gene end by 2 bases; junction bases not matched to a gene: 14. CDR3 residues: CASSPRGGPVASKNIQYF. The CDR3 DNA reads TGTGCCAGCAGCCCCCGGGGGGGGCCCGTCGCGTCCAAAAACATTCAGTACTTC.

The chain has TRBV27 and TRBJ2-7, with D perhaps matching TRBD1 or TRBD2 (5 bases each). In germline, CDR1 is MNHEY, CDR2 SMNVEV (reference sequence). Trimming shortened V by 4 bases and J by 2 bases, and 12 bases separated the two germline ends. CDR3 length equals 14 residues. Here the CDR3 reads CASSWTGTAYEQYF. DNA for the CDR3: TGTGCCAGCAGTTGGACCGGGACGGCCTACGAGCAGTACTTC.